The rows below give T cell receptor beta chains drawn from one sample of a study of chemoradiotherapy in HPV16-positive cancers. Profiled with immunoSEQ multiplex PCR; TCRdb holds only in-frame clones, not every one. The profile shows 4,000 or so clones, approximately 80% of them singletons. The material sequenced was tumor tissue, taken from a patient who underwent chemoradiotherapy. Source of these receptors: a human donor with HPV-associated anogenital cancer. The CDR3 runs from the conserved cysteine through the conserved F or W. Fields, in order: J gene, CDR3 length, D gene, clone size, V gene, CDR3 protein, CDR3 DNA. A D gene is named only where the DNA matches it firmly. Only some rows state a clone size, as once, few, many or a class for expanded clones.

>TRBJ1-5|16|.|.|TRBV19
CASRGSDVGSNQPQHF
TGTGCCAGCAGGGGCTCGGATGTAGGTAGCAATCAGCCCCAGCATTTT
>TRBJ2-7|17|.|.|TRBV5-5
CASSLDFFRQGHGEQYF
TGTGCCAGCAGCTTGGATTTTTTCCGGCAGGGTCACGGCGAGCAGTACTTC
>TRBJ1-1|16|TRBD1|.|TRBV19
CASSILAGGALTEAFF
TGTGCCAGTAGTATTTTGGCAGGGGGCGCGCTGACTGAAGCTTTCTTT
>TRBJ2-5|12|.|few|TRBV7-9
CASTGVEETQYF
TGTGCCAGTACGGGAGTAGAAGAGACCCAGTACTTC
>TRBJ1-1|14|.|.|TRBV18
CASSPLPRSTEAFF
TGTGCCAGCTCACCCCTCCCCCGGAGCACTGAAGCTTTCTTT
>TRBJ1-3|14|.|.|TRBV7-3
CASSLQGAGNTIYF
TGTGCCAGCAGCTTACAAGGGGCTGGAAACACCATATATTTT
>TRBJ2-5|14|.|.|TRBV2
CASSDGQYQETQYF
TGTGCCAGCAGTGACGGACAGTACCAAGAGACCCAGTACTTC
>TRBJ2-7|16|.|.|TRBV5-1
CASSLGALAAAYEQYF
TGCGCCAGCAGCTTGGGGGCCCTTGCGGCCGCCTACGAGCAGTACTTC
>TRBJ2-7|13|.|few|TRBV7-9
CASSLTDIYEQYF
TGTGCCAGCAGCTTAACCGACATCTACGAGCAGTACTTC
>TRBJ1-1|12|.|.|TRBV5-1
CASTLGGTEAFF
TGCGCCAGCACCTTGGGGGGGACTGAAGCTTTCTTT
>TRBJ2-5|14|TRBD1|.|TRBV4-1
CASAKTGVRETQYF
TGCGCCAGCGCCAAGACAGGGGTGCGGGAGACCCAGTACTTC
>TRBJ1-1|12|.|.|TRBV30
CAWRKAGVKAFF
TGTGCCTGGAGAAAGGCAGGGGTGAAAGCTTTCTTT
>TRBJ1-1|13|.|once|TRBV2
CASRTGTKTEAFF
TGTGCCAGCAGGACCGGGACAAAAACTGAAGCTTTCTTT
>TRBJ1-1|14|.|once|TRBV19
CASSIGGGLTRAFF
TGTGCCAGTAGTATAGGAGGGGGATTAACTCGGGCTTTCTTT
>TRBJ2-2|15|TRBD1|.|TRBV6-1
CASSEGTGDTGELFF
TGTGCCAGCAGTGAAGGGACAGGGGACACCGGGGAGCTGTTTTTT
>TRBJ2-7|13|TRBD1|.|TRBV7-2
CASSSTGVYEQYF
TGTGCCAGCAGCTCGACAGGGGTGTACGAGCAGTACTTC
>TRBJ1-1|14|.|.|TRBV5-4
CASSKGQQNTEAFF
TGTGCCAGCAGCAAGGGACAACAGAACACTGAAGCTTTCTTT
>TRBJ1-2|15|.|few|TRBV7-8
CASSLIEEVDYGYTF
TGTGCCAGCAGCTTGATCGAGGAGGTGGACTATGGCTACACCTTC
>TRBJ1-2|15|.|.|TRBV13
CASSLTASRRFGYTF
TGTGCCAGCAGCTTAACAGCCTCGCGGCGTTTTGGCTACACCTTC
>TRBJ2-6|12|.|few|TRBV7-9
CASSSGANVLTF
TGTGCCAGCAGCTCCGGGGCCAACGTCCTGACTTTC
>TRBJ2-7|14|TRBD2|.|TRBV30
CAWGKASGSYEQYF
TGTGCCTGGGGGAAGGCTAGCGGTTCCTACGAGCAGTACTTC
>TRBJ1-1|13|.|.|TRBV5-1
CASSPQANTEAFF
TGCGCCAGCAGTCCGCAGGCTAACACTGAAGCTTTCTTT